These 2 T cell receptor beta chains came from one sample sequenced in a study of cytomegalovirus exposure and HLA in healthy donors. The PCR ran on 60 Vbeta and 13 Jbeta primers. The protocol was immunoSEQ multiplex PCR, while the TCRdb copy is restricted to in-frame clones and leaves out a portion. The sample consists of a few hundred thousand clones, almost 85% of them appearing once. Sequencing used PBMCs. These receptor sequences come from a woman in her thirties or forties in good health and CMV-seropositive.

DNA for the CDR3: TGTGCCAGCAGCTTAATTGAGAATTCACCCCTCCACTTT. Encoded protein: CASSLIENSPLHF. The gene calls are TRBV7-2 and TRBJ1-6; no firm D call. CDR3 length: 13 residues. The V end was cut by 2 bases, the J end by 7 bases, with 6 bases between. Germline V gives CDR1 SGHTA, CDR2 FQGNSA.

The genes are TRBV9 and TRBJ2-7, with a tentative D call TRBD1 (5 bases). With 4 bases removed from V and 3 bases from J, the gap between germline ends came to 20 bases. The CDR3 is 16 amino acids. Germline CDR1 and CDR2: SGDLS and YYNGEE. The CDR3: CASSLRPWGADYEQYF. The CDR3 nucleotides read TGTGCCAGCAGCTTACGACCATGGGGCGCAGACTACGAGCAGTACTTC.